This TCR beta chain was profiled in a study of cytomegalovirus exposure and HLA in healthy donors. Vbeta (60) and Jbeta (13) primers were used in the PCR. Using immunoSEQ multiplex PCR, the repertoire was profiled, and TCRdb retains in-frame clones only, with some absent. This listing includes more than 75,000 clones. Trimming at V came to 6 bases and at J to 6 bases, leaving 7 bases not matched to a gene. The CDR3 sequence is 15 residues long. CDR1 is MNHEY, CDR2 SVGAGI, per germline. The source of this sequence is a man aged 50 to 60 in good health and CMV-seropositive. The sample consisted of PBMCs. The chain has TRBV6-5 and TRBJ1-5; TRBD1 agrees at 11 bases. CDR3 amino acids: CASSPGQGVAQPQHF. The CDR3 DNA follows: TGTGCCAGCAGCCCGGGACAGGGGGTAGCTCAGCCCCAGCATTTT.